This T cell receptor beta chain is drawn from a study of cytomegalovirus exposure and HLA in healthy donors. Study-level points and caveats: Association with HLA alleles at 0.05 false discovery rate was found for some 18,000 TCR beta sequences in a later analysis. Near-uniform donor sequencing depth was presumed by presence/absence analyses. Within a later analysis, the majority of CMV-associated TCR beta chains appeared HLA-restricted.

A word on this clone: Its target is not known.

PCR was performed using 60 Vbeta and 13 Jbeta primers. Only in-frame clones appear in the TCRdb table, and some are missing; sequencing was by immunoSEQ multiplex PCR. The repertoire holds 120,000 to 150,000 clones, with over 60% as singletons. V lost 4 bases, J lost 8 bases, and 15 bases lay in between. The CDR3 is 14 residues long. Germline CDR1 is MNHEY and CDR2 is SVGAGI. The TCR comes from a middle-aged man in good health and CMV-seronegative. V and J are TRBV6-5 and TRBJ1-5, with D possibly matching TRBD1 (5 bases). The sequencing input was PBMCs. Written as DNA, the CDR3 is TGTGCCAGCAGTTTGGGACTTTGGGCGGAGCCCCAGCATTTT. This codes for CASSLGLWAEPQHF.